This TCR beta chain was captured by sequencing in a study of identical twins. The study's findings and limits: Models underpredicted monozygotic twin sharing of out-of-frame TCR alpha. Where out-of-frame alpha sequences were twin-shared, they showed excess low generation probability.

Template switching supplied a universal primer site; unique molecular identifiers were carried on the cDNA. TCRdb itself ran the 5' RACE reads through MiXCR, one entry per CDR3 protein. The data show around 340,000 distinct CDR3 sequences, over 9% seen once. Notes on this clonotype: Its target is unknown.

This CDR3 contains 13 residues. V lost 5 bases and J 10 bases, leaving 15 bases between the germline ends. The same data also contributed to another study, on yellow fever vaccine responses in identical twins.

V is TRBV12-3 or TRBV12-4 and J is TRBJ2-1; D could derive from TRBD1 or TRBD2 (5 bases each). The sample consisted of CD8+ T cells sorted from blood. This sequence originates from a woman in her late teens or twenties in good health. CDR3 bases: TGTGCCAGCAGTCCCAGGGAGCCCGCCGAGCAGTTCTTC. Translating it yields CASSPREPAEQFF.